A single sample is the source of the 19 T cell receptor beta chains below, sequenced in a study of blood T cell repertoires in COVID-19. Clones were sequenced by immunoSEQ multiplex PCR, and TCRdb holds only the in-frame ones, with some missing. The sample carries about 99,000 clones, 89% recorded once. The sequenced material came from peripheral blood. These TCRs come from a woman older than 75 in a cohort sampled during active COVID-19.

The chain is built from TRBV7-2 and TRBJ2-1; maybe TRBD2 (6 bases). This CDR3 is 14 amino acids long. V was clipped by 4 bases and J by 3 bases, with 10 bases between them. The germline CDR1 and CDR2 sequences are SGHTA and FQGNSA. The CDR3 DNA sequence: TGTGCCAGCAGCTCCCGGGACTTCTACAATGAGCAGTTCTTC. Its protein is CASSSRDFYNEQFF.

This clone was counted a single time. Here the CDR3 DNA reads TGTGCCAGCAGCCTCTCGGGGGGGCCGACTGAAGCTTTCTTT. Amino acids: CASSLSGGPTEAFF. The chain combines TRBV3-1 (or the pseudogene TRBV3-2) with TRBJ1-1; the D gene is possibly TRBD1 (6 bases). Germline CDR1 reads LGHDT; CDR2 reads YNNKEL (reference sequence). Between the trimmed V and J ends, which lost 4 bases and 5 bases, there was a span of 14 bases. The CDR3 is 14 amino acids.

The genes are TRBV5-1 and TRBJ2-3; 7 bases are shared with TRBD2. V was pared by 7 bases and J by 2 bases, with 4 bases of the junction left unmatched. Germline V lookup: CDR1 SGHRS, CDR2 YFSETQ. This CDR3 has 13 residues. The CDR3 loop is CASGLGFTDTQYF. The CDR3 coding sequence is TGCGCCAGCGGACTAGGGTTCACAGATACGCAGTATTTT.

V is TRBV5-4 and J is TRBJ1-2; 7 bases are a match to TRBD1. Looked up from germline, CDR1 is SGHNT and CDR2 is YYREEE (reference sequence). The CDR3 covers 13 residues. The V segment lost 5 bases and the J segment 3 bases; nucleotides outside the gene matches: 4. CDR3 DNA: TGTGCCAGCAGACAGGGGAATGACTATGGCTACACCTTC. Its protein product is CASRQGNDYGYTF.

The chain uses TRBV6-6 and TRBJ2-1; 7 nucleotides match TRBD2. Germline trimming cut 8 bases from V and 8 bases from J; bases unmatched to any gene: 12. CDR3 length: 14 residues. Germline V CDR1 and CDR2: MNHNY, SVGAGI (reference sequence). DNA of the CDR3: TGTGCCAGCGGGGTAGTCGGGGGGACGGATGAGCAGTTCTTC. This gives the protein CASGVVGGTDEQFF.

This rearrangement joins TRBV29-1 to TRBJ2-1; 11 bases align to TRBD2. With 7 bases clipped from V and 5 bases from J, the junction kept 7 bases outside the gene matches. Looked up from germline, CDR1 is SQVTM and CDR2 is ANQGSEA. CDR3 size: 14 residues. In DNA form, the CDR3 reads TGCAGCGCCTTCCCGGGACTAGCGGACAATGAGCAGTTCTTC. Translated, it gives CSAFPGLADNEQFF.

The chain recombines TRBV15 with TRBJ1-2; unclear D gene. The germline gives CDR1 LNHNV, CDR2 YYDKDF (reference sequence). The CDR3 totals 12 residues. V lost 1 base to trimming and J lost 9 bases, with 9 bases between them. The CDR3 protein is CATSRALQSYTF. The CDR3 DNA is TGTGCCACCAGCAGAGCTCTACAGAGCTACACCTTC.

This rearrangement joins TRBV10-3 to TRBJ2-2; D might be TRBD1 (6 bases). The CDR3 loop spans 14 amino acids. Germline V CDR1 and CDR2: ENHRY, SYGVKD. V dropped 7 bases and J dropped 6 bases, with 15 bases sitting between them. The CDR3, as DNA: TGTGCCATCAAAAGGGGGATAAACGCCGGGGAGCTGTTTTTT. Amino acid sequence: CAIKRGINAGELFF.

This clone has just one count. The genes are TRBV5-4 and TRBJ1-1; TRBD1 is a possible D gene (5 bases). This CDR3 region has 16 residues. The germline V gene has CDR1 SGHNT and CDR2 YYREEE (reference sequence). V was cut by 4 bases and J by 2 bases, with 18 bases left in between. This CDR3 is CASSGGGPSVNTEAFF. DNA of the CDR3: TGTGCCAGCAGCGGGGGGGGACCTTCAGTTAACACTGAAGCTTTCTTT.

This clone was seen only once. This chain connects TRBV29-1 to TRBJ1-1; 7 nucleotides agree with TRBD1. Looked up from germline, CDR1 is SQVTM and CDR2 is ANQGSEA. The CDR3 covers 13 residues. V was clipped by 7 bases and J by 0 bases; unmatched bases: 5. The CDR3 here is CSAWDRLNTEAFF. CDR3 coding DNA: TGCAGCGCCTGGGACAGACTGAACACTGAAGCTTTCTTT.

The chain links TRBV3-1 (or the pseudogene TRBV3-2) to TRBJ2-1; TRBD2 agrees at 8 bases. This CDR3 has 18 residues. The V and J ends lost 2 bases and 8 bases, in that order; junction bases with no gene match: 17. Germline loops: CDR1 LGHDT, CDR2 YNNKEL (reference sequence). The CDR3 coding sequence is TGTGCCAGCAGCCAAATAACTAGCGGCCTCTCCGGGGGCGATGAGCAGTTCTTC. Protein sequence: CASSQITSGLSGGDEQFF.

V is TRBV4-1 and J is TRBJ2-3; D is perhaps TRBD2 (6 bases). Germline V gene data show CDR1 as MGHRA and CDR2 as YSYEKL. This CDR3 has 16 amino acids. Trimming pared 1 base from V and 4 bases from J, leaving 15 bases between. CDR3 in amino acids: CASSQGGTSWADTQYF. The CDR3, as DNA: TGCGCCAGCAGCCAAGGTGGGACTTCGTGGGCAGATACGCAGTATTTT.

The rearrangement joins TRBV5-1 to TRBJ1-2; perhaps TRBD1 as D (5 bases). The V end lost 5 bases, the J end lost 6 bases, and 17 bases lay between the germline ends. The CDR3 has 14 amino acids. Germline V gives CDR1 SGHRS, CDR2 YFSETQ. CDR3: CASSQDAGPDGYTF. As DNA, the CDR3 is TGCGCCAGCAGTCAGGACGCAGGGCCCGATGGCTACACCTTC.

The V and J genes are TRBV11-2 and TRBJ1-1; 7 nucleotides line up with TRBD1. Germline CDR1 reads SGHAT; CDR2 reads FQNNGV. CDR3 size: 13 residues. V shed 1 base, J shed 7 bases, and the junction held 3 bases outside the gene matches. CDR3 sequence: CASSLGGTDEAFF. The CDR3 nucleotides are TGTGCCAGCAGCTTAGGAGGGACAGATGAAGCTTTCTTT.

This chain connects TRBV3-1 (or the pseudogene TRBV3-2) to TRBJ1-6; D remains ambiguous. The CDR3 consists of 19 residues. V shed 1 base and J shed 4 bases, with 20 bases lying between them. Germline CDR1 is LGHDT and CDR2 is YNNKEL (reference sequence). The CDR3 DNA sequence: TGTGCCAGCAGCCAAGGCGTCGGTCCGGGGAGGCGGTATAATTCACCCCTCCACTTT. It translates to CASSQGVGPGRRYNSPLHF.

CDR3 DNA: TGTGCCAGTAGTCTCTTACCGGGACAGGGTGGGAATGAGCAGTTCTTC. Protein product: CASSLLPGQGGNEQFF. The rearrangement joins TRBV19 to TRBJ2-1, with 9 bases that match TRBD1. With V trimmed by 5 bases and J by 7 bases, 12 bases remained unmatched. The CDR3 is made up of 16 amino acids. The germline V gene has CDR1 LNHDA and CDR2 SQIVND (reference sequence).

This clone occurred a few times. This sequence joins TRBV6-5 and TRBJ2-7, with D possibly matching TRBD1 (6 bases). CDR1 and CDR2 from the germline V gene are MNHEY and SVGAGI. Trimming pared 5 bases from V and 4 bases from J, leaving 9 bases between. CDR3 length equals 12 residues. The CDR3 region is CASSQGQYEQYF. CDR3 coding DNA: TGTGCCAGCAGTCAGGGACAATACGAGCAGTACTTC.

The chain combines TRBV4-2 with TRBJ2-3; 11 positions match TRBD2. CDR3 length: 16 residues. In germline, CDR1 is LGHNA, CDR2 YNFKEQ. J gave up 0 bases and V 5 bases, and 4 bases lay outside the gene matches. DNA of the CDR3: TGTGCCAGCAGCGTAAGGACTAGCGGGAGCACAGATACGCAGTATTTT. This gives the protein CASSVRTSGSTDTQYF.

The chain combines TRBV2 with TRBJ1-5; maybe TRBD1 (6 bases). The CDR3 is made up of 15 amino acids. V lost 3 bases and J lost 7, with 16 bases in between. Germline loops: CDR1 SNHLY, CDR2 FYNNEI. This CDR3 reads CASSDGTQGWQPQHF. CDR3 coding DNA: TGTGCCAGCAGTGATGGGACGCAGGGGTGGCAGCCCCAGCATTTT.